This T cell receptor (beta chain) derives from a study of Graves' ophthalmopathy and Graves' hyperthyroidism. The PBMC fraction was derived from around 9.5 ml of fresh peripheral blood. This clonotype was seen more than once but under ten times. The sequenced template was RNA, covering the TCR beta CDR3 region. HTBI primers served in a first-round RT-PCR, which a second-round multiplex PCR followed. TCRdb passed the multiplex PCR reads through MiXCR, listing each CDR3 protein once. This table holds hundreds of thousands of distinct CDR3 sequences, roughly 21% found once. This CDR3 is built from 16 residues. With 4 bases clipped from V and 7 bases from J, the junction kept 7 bases outside the gene matches. The V gene's germline CDR1 is SGDLS and CDR2 YYNGEE.

The TCR was taken from a woman under 30 with stable Graves' hyperthyroidism. This rearrangement joins TRBV9 to TRBJ2-2, with 13 bases that match TRBD2. The source material was peripheral blood. In nucleotides, the CDR3 is TGTGCCAGCAGCCCCCGACTAGCGGGAGGACTCGGGGAGCTGTTTTTT. Residues: CASSPRLAGGLGELFF.